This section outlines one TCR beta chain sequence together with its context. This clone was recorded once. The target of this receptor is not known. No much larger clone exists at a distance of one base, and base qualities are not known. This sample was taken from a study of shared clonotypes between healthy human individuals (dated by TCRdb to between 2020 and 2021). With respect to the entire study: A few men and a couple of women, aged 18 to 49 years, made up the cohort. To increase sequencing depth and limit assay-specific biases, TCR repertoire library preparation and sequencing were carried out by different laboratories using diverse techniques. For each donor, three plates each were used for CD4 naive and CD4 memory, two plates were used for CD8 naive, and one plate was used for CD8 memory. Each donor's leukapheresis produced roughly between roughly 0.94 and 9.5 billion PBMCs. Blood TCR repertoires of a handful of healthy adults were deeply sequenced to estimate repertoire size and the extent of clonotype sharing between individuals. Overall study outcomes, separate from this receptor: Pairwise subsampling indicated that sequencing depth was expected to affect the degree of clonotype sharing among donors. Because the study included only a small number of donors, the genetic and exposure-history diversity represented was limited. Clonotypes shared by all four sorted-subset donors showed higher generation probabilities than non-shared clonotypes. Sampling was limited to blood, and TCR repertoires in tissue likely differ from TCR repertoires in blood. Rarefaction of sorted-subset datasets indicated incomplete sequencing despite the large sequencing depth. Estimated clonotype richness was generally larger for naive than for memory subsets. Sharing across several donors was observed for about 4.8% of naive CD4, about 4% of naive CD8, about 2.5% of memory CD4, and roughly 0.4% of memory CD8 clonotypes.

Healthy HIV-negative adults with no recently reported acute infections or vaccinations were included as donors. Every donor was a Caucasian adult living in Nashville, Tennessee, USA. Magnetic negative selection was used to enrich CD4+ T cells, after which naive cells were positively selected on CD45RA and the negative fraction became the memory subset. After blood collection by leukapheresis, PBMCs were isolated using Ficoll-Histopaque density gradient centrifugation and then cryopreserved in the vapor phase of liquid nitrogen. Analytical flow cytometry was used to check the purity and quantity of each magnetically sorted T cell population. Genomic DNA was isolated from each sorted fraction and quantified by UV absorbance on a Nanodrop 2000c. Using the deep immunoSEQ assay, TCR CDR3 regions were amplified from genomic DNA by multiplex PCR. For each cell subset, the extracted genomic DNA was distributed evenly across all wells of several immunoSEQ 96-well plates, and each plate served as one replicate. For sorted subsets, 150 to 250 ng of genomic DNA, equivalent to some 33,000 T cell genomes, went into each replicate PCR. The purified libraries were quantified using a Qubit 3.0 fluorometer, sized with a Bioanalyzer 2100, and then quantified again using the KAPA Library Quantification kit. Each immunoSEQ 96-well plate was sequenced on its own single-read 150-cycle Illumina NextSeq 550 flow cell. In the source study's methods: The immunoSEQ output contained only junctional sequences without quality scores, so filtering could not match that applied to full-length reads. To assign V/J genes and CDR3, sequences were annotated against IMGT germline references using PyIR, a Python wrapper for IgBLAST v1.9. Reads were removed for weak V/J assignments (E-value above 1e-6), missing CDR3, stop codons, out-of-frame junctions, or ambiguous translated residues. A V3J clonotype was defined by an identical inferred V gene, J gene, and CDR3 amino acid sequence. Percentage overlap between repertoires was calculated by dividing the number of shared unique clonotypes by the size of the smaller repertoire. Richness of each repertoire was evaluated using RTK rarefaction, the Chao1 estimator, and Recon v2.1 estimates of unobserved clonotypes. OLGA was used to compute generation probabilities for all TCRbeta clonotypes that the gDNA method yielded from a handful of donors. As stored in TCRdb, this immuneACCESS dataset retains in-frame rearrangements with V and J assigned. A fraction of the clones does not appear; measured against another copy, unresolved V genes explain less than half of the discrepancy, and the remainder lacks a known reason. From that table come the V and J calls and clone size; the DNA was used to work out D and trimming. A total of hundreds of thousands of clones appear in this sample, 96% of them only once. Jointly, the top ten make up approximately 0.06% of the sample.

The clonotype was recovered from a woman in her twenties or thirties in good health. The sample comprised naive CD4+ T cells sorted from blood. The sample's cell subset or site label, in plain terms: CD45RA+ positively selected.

The sequenced DNA: TGCGCCAGCAGCTTGGCTAGCGGGAGCCGACCGGGGACCCAGTACTTC. It specifies CASSLASGSRPGTQYF. The chain was built from TRBV5-1 and TRBJ2-5; 10 middle bases align to TRBD2. Spanning cysteine to phenylalanine, the CDR3 consists of 16 amino acids. Only the CDR3 portion is preserved as DNA: 48 bases, with reading frame beginning at the first base. From V the trimming removes 0 bases and from J it removes 7 bases, while the gene matches leave 9 bases of the junction unaccounted for. According to the germline V gene, CDR1 reads SGHRS and CDR2 reads YFSETQ.